Below are 3 T cell receptor beta chains sequenced from a single sample in a study of blood T cells in healthy people across ages. A second 7 to 11 cycle PCR used barcoded and J-beta primers. A single record per CDR3 protein comes from TCRdb applying MiXCR to the 5' RACE reads. The repertoire consists of 870,000 or so distinct CDR3 sequences, with roughly 26% occurring once and the leading ten covering roughly 17%. Source material: blood. Source of these receptors: an elderly woman in good health.

This clonotype came up many times. V usage is TRBV7-2 and J usage is TRBJ2-1; D is undetermined. This CDR3 contains 11 residues. CDR1 is SGHTA and CDR2 is FQGNSA in the germline V gene. V was shortened by 5 bases and J by 11 bases, with 10 bases between the two germline ends. CDR3 in amino acids: CASSLTQKQFF. In DNA, the CDR3 is TGTGCCAGCAGCCTTACACAGAAGCAGTTCTTC.

This clonotype showed up many times. The genes are TRBV7-2 and TRBJ2-7; D gene ambiguous. There are 13 residues in the CDR3. The V gene lost 5 bases and the J gene lost 0 bases, with 8 bases spanning the gap. Looked up from germline, CDR1 is SGHTA and CDR2 is FQGNSA. The CDR3 DNA follows: TGTGCCAGCAGCCCACGGAGCTCCTACGAGCAGTACTTC. Its translation is CASSPRSSYEQYF.

This clonotype was recorded only once. This rearrangement joins TRBV7-2 to TRBJ2-3, with 9 bases lining up with TRBD2. J gave up 8 bases and V 3 bases, and 18 bases lay outside the gene matches. CDR3 size: 18 residues. Germline V gives CDR1 SGHTA, CDR2 FQGNSA. The DNA for the CDR3 is TGTGCCAGCAGCTTGGAGGACTTAGGGCGGGGGGGCGCAGGTACGCAGTATTTT. It encodes CASSLEDLGRGGAGTQYF.